Presented here are 20 T cell receptor beta chains from one specimen sequenced in a study of T cell responses to AZD1222 COVID-19 vaccine. Using immunoSEQ multiplex PCR, the repertoire was profiled, and TCRdb retains in-frame clones only, with some absent. Found here are about 85,000 clones, approximately 86% of them singletons; the top ten hold roughly 7.9%. This sample comprised peripheral blood, obtained on day 0 of AZD1222 vaccination. All receptors derive from an adult in good health.

This sequence joins TRBV4-3 and TRBJ2-1, with 8 bases aligning to TRBD2. The J segment lost 5 bases and the V segment lost 4 bases, leaving 7 bases of the junction unmatched. Germline CDR1 reads LGHNA; CDR2 reads YSLEER. This CDR3 spans 15 amino acids. DNA for the CDR3: TGCGCCAGCAGCCGTCTAGCGGGCCCAAACAATGAGCAGTTCTTC. It translates to CASSRLAGPNNEQFF.

The rearrangement uses TRBV28 and TRBJ2-7; D is possibly TRBD2 (6 bases). The V end was cut by 7 bases, the J end by 3 bases, with 22 bases between. Germline V gene lookup returns CDR1 MDHEN and CDR2 SYDVKM. The CDR3 has 16 residues. DNA of the CDR3: TGTGCCAGCAACCCCCCCGGCGCGGGAACTTACTACGAGCAGTACTTC. This codes for CASNPPGAGTYYEQYF.

The genes are TRBV19 and TRBJ2-1, with 10 bases matching TRBD2. This CDR3 comprises 15 residues. The V and J ends lost 3 bases and 5 bases, in that order; junction bases with no gene match: 4. The germline CDR1 and CDR2 sequences are LNHDA and SQIVND (reference sequence). The CDR3 is CASSIKGLADNEQFF. The DNA of the CDR3 is TGTGCCAGTAGTATTAAAGGACTAGCGGACAATGAGCAGTTCTTC.

CDR3 DNA sequence: TGTGCCAGCACCTTACAGGGGGCACGAGGAGGCTACACCTTC. Amino acids: CASTLQGARGGYTF. The chain has TRBV6-5 and TRBJ1-2; TRBD1 matches at 9 bases. The CDR3 has 14 amino acids. V gave up 7 bases and J gave up 8 bases; unmatched junction bases: 11. Germline values: CDR1 MNHEY, CDR2 SVGAGI.

The V gene is TRBV5-3, the J gene TRBJ1-1, with D uncertain. TRBV5-3 is an open reading frame whose function is uncertain. The CDR3 is 15 amino acids. V lost 0 bases and J 4 bases, leaving 13 bases between the germline ends. CDR3 sequence: CARSLGKGGITEAFF. The CDR3 DNA reads TGTGCCAGAAGCTTGGGGAAGGGAGGGATCACTGAAGCTTTCTTT.

The chain combines TRBV3-1 (or the pseudogene TRBV3-2) with TRBJ2-2, with D possibly being TRBD2 (6 bases). V lost 7 bases to trimming and J lost 3 bases, with 12 bases between them. The germline CDR1 and CDR2 sequences are LGHDT and YNNKEL (reference sequence). The CDR3 extends over 14 amino acids. CDR3 region: CASKKEGHTGELFF. The CDR3, as DNA: TGTGCCAGCAAGAAGGAGGGCCACACCGGGGAGCTGTTTTTT.

The chain employs TRBV4-1 and TRBJ1-5; 10 nucleotides match TRBD1. Germline-derived CDR1 and CDR2 are MGHRA and YSYEKL. J lost 5 bases, V lost 6 bases, and 16 bases had no gene match. The length of the CDR3 is 18 residues. The CDR3 protein is CASSPFSLGQGGYQPQHF. In DNA form, the CDR3 reads TGCGCCAGCAGTCCATTTTCGCTAGGACAGGGGGGTTATCAGCCCCAGCATTTT.

This sequence joins TRBV30 and TRBJ1-5, with a weak D call TRBD1 (5 bases). Trimming removed 5 bases from V and 7 bases from J, with 15 bases in between. There are 13 residues in the CDR3. Germline V CDR1 and CDR2: GTSNPN, SVGIG (reference sequence). DNA for the CDR3: TGTGCCTGGGAAAGGGGCGTCGGGCAGCCCCAGCATTTT. It codes for CAWERGVGQPQHF.

The J gene is TRBJ1-2, the V gene TRBV6-4; D is perhaps TRBD1 (5 bases). This CDR3 is built from 14 residues. Germline CDR1 and CDR2: MRHNA and SNTAGT. Between the trimmed V and J ends, which lost 5 bases and 6 bases, there was a span of 16 bases. CDR3: CASSRTGPPDGYTF. In DNA form, the CDR3 reads TGTGCCAGCAGTCGCACGGGACCGCCTGATGGCTACACCTTC.

The V gene is TRBV12-5, the J gene TRBJ1-5; 10 nucleotides line up with TRBD1. V gave up 6 bases and J gave up 3 bases; unmatched junction bases: 5. Per the germline V gene, CDR1 is LGHNT and CDR2 is FRNRAP. This CDR3 has 15 amino acids. DNA for the CDR3: TGTGCTAGTGGCATGGGACAGGGGAACAATCAGCCCCAGCATTTT. Protein: CASGMGQGNNQPQHF.

This clone was seen a handful of times. CDR3 bases: TGTGCCAGCAGTTACGGCAGGACAGCTTCCTACGAGCAGTACTTC. Its protein is CASSYGRTASYEQYF. The rearrangement links TRBV6-5 to TRBJ2-7, with a possible D match to TRBD1 (6 bases). The germline V and J ends were trimmed by 2 bases and 1 base, with 12 bases remaining between them. Germline CDR1 reads MNHEY; CDR2 reads SVGAGI. The CDR3 length is 15 residues.

The chain employs TRBV20-1 and TRBJ2-1; D may be TRBD1 (5 bases). Trimming took 6 bases from V and 6 from J, leaving 6 bases between them. Germline assignment: CDR1 DFQATT and CDR2 SNEGSKA (reference sequence). The CDR3 is 10 amino acids. CDR3 loop: CSAQGNEQFF. The DNA for the CDR3 is TGCAGTGCGCAGGGCAATGAGCAGTTCTTC.

The sample holds a few counts of this clone. The chain employs TRBV11-3 and TRBJ2-1, with TRBD1 as a possible D gene (5 bases). The CDR3 length is 14 residues. The germline gives CDR1 SGHNT, CDR2 YENEEA. The ends were cut back, 1 base at V and 8 bases at J, with 12 bases in the middle. CDR3 DNA: TGTGCCAGCAGCTTAGGGTTCAGGGCACATGAGCAGTTCTTC. Translation gives CASSLGFRAHEQFF.

V usage is TRBV11-2 and J usage is TRBJ2-1; TRBD2 matches 12 bases. The junction had 3 bases not matched to a gene; V was cut back by 5 bases and J by 4 bases. This CDR3 contains 15 residues. Germline V gives CDR1 SGHAT, CDR2 FQNNGV. The CDR3 DNA reads TGTGCCAGCAGCCCGACTAGCGGGAGTTACAATGAGCAGTTCTTC. Protein sequence: CASSPTSGSYNEQFF.

The chain is built from TRBV28 and TRBJ1-2; 7 bases are shared with TRBD1. V was clipped by 9 bases and J by 8 bases; unmatched bases: 6. The germline V gene has CDR1 MDHEN and CDR2 SYDVKM. This CDR3 has 11 residues. For the CDR3, the DNA is TGTGCCAGTAAGACAGGGCGCGGCTACACCTTC. It yields the protein CASKTGRGYTF.

This chain connects TRBV2 to TRBJ2-1, with 8 bases matching TRBD2. There are 16 residues in the CDR3. CDR1 and CDR2 from the germline V gene are SNHLY and FYNNEI. Losses at the gene ends were 6 bases for V and 0 bases for J; bases not matched to a gene: 7. CDR3 protein: CASRATSGRSYNEQFF. CDR3 nucleotide sequence: TGTGCCAGCAGGGCAACTAGCGGCCGCTCCTACAATGAGCAGTTCTTC.

The chain uses TRBV6-1 and TRBJ2-7; tentatively, D is TRBD1 (6 bases). CDR1 MNHNS and CDR2 SASEGT come from the germline V gene. This CDR3 comprises 15 residues. V lost 0 bases, J lost 4 bases, and 13 bases lay in between. The CDR3 here is CASSEAPGTLYEQYF. The CDR3 nucleotides are TGTGCCAGCAGTGAAGCGCCCGGGACACTTTACGAGCAGTACTTC.

V and J are TRBV28 and TRBJ1-5; D unresolved. Trimming took 6 bases from V and 5 from J, leaving 5 bases between them. Per the germline V gene, CDR1 is MDHEN and CDR2 is SYDVKM. This CDR3 has 11 amino acids. The CDR3 DNA reads as TGTGCCAGCAGCCACCATCAGCCCCAGCATTTT. This gives the protein CASSHHQPQHF. The entire variable domain, with the rest obtained from reference TRBV28 and TRBJ1-5, is as follows: DVKVTQSSRYLVKRTGEKVFLECVQDMDHENMFWYRQDPGLGLRLIYFSYDVKMKEKGDIPEGYSVSREKKERFSLILESASTNQTSMYLCASSHHQPQHFGDGTRLSIL.

The rearrangement joins TRBV7-3 to TRBJ1-6, with TRBD1 matching over 7 bases. Germline CDR1 reads SGHTA; CDR2 reads FQGTGA. The CDR3 has 16 amino acids. Trimming at V came to 5 bases and at J to 5 bases, leaving 9 bases not matched to a gene. CDR3 DNA sequence: TGTGCCAGCAGCCCCCAGGGCAGGGGGAATAATTCACCCCTCCACTTT. This encodes CASSPQGRGNNSPLHF. The full variable domain, its missing parts supplied by reference TRBV7-3 and TRBJ1-6, is GAGVSQTPSNKVTEKGKYVELRCDPISGHTALYWYRQSLGQGPEFLIYFQGTGAADDSGLPNDRFFAVRPEGSVSTLKIQRTERGDSAVYLCASSPQGRGNNSPLHFGNGTRLTVT.

The rearrangement uses TRBV7-8 and TRBJ1-1, with a possible D match to TRBD1 (5 bases). The V end was cut by 5 bases, the J end by 0 bases, with 10 bases between. The CDR3 covers 14 residues. Germline CDR1 reads SGHVS; CDR2 reads FQNEAQ. CDR3 amino acids: CASSDDSLNTEAFF. DNA for the CDR3: TGTGCCAGCAGCGACGACAGCCTGAACACTGAAGCTTTCTTT.